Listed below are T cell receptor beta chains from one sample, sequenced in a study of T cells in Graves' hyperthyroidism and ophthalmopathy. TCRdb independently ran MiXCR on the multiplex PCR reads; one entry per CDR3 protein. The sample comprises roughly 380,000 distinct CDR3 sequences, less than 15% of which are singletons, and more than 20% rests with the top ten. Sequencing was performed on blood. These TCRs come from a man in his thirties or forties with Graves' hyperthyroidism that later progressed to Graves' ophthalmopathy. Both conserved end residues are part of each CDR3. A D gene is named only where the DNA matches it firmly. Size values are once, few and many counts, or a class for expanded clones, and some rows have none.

CDR3aa: CASSVDGGASTDTQYF
CDR3nt: TGTGCCAGCAGCGTAGACGGGGGGGCCTCCACAGATACGCAGTATTTT
v_gene: TRBV9
abundance: few
d_gene: TRBD2
j_gene: TRBJ2-3

CDR3aa: CASSLIATGVNGYTF
CDR3nt: TGCGCCAGCAGCTTGATAGCGACAGGGGTAAACGGCTACACCTTC
v_gene: TRBV5-1
abundance: many
d_gene: TRBD1
j_gene: TRBJ1-2

CDR3aa: CASSDDQGSGTEAFF
CDR3nt: TGTGCCAGCAGTGACGATCAGGGAAGCGGCACTGAAGCTTTCTTT
v_gene: TRBV25-1
abundance: many
d_gene: NA
j_gene: TRBJ1-1

CDR3aa: CASRALTEAFF
CDR3nt: TGTGCCAGCAGGGCACTCACTGAAGCTTTCTTT
v_gene: TRBV2
abundance: many
d_gene: NA
j_gene: TRBJ1-1

CDR3aa: CSARDPGQGTDTQYF
CDR3nt: TGCAGTGCTAGAGACCCGGGACAAGGCACAGATACGCAGTATTTT
v_gene: TRBV20-1
abundance: NA
d_gene: NA
j_gene: TRBJ2-3

CDR3aa: CASSPRTGRHYEQYF
CDR3nt: TGTGCCAGCAGCCCACGGACAGGGCGCCACTACGAGCAGTACTTC
v_gene: TRBV7-9
abundance: few
d_gene: TRBD1
j_gene: TRBJ2-7

CDR3aa: CASSSRQDPKQYF
CDR3nt: TGTGCCAGCAGTTCACGGCAGGACCCAAAGCAGTACTTC
v_gene: TRBV28
abundance: few
d_gene: NA
j_gene: TRBJ2-7

CDR3aa: CSASSWQYNQPQHF
CDR3nt: TGCAGTGCAAGTTCATGGCAGTACAATCAGCCCCAGCATTTT
v_gene: TRBV20-1
abundance: once
d_gene: NA
j_gene: TRBJ1-5

CDR3aa: CSVEQETYEQYF
CDR3nt: TGCAGCGTTGAACAGGAAACCTACGAGCAGTACTTC
v_gene: TRBV29-1
abundance: few
d_gene: NA
j_gene: TRBJ2-7

CDR3aa: CASSFPAGGSYEQYF
CDR3nt: TGCGCCAGCAGCTTTCCAGCGGGGGGCTCATACGAGCAGTACTTC
v_gene: TRBV5-1
abundance: many
d_gene: TRBD2
j_gene: TRBJ2-7

CDR3aa: CAWGGGGMAQYF
CDR3nt: TGTGCCTGGGGAGGTGGGGGAATGGCGCAGTACTTC
v_gene: TRBV30
abundance: many
d_gene: NA
j_gene: TRBJ2-7

CDR3aa: CASSLSWTADGVETQYF
CDR3nt: TGTGCCAGCAGCTTATCCTGGACAGCCGACGGTGTGGAGACCCAGTACTTC
v_gene: TRBV11-3
abundance: many
d_gene: NA
j_gene: TRBJ2-5

CDR3aa: CASSQGQGDYEQYF
CDR3nt: TGTGCCAGCAGCCAAGGGCAGGGGGACTACGAGCAGTACTTC
v_gene: TRBV4-2
abundance: NA
d_gene: TRBD1
j_gene: TRBJ2-7

CDR3aa: CASSVGHNQPQHF
CDR3nt: TGTGCCAGCAGCGTAGGTCATAATCAGCCCCAGCATTTT
v_gene: TRBV9
abundance: many
d_gene: NA
j_gene: TRBJ1-5

CDR3aa: CASSHEPNTEAFF
CDR3nt: TGTGCCAGCAGTCATGAACCAAACACTGAAGCTTTCTTT
v_gene: TRBV7-3
abundance: many
d_gene: NA
j_gene: TRBJ1-1

CDR3aa: CASSLGAGGLDTQYF
CDR3nt: TGTGCCAGCAGTTTGGGAGCGGGGGGGCTTGATACGCAGTATTTT
v_gene: TRBV27
abundance: many
d_gene: TRBD2
j_gene: TRBJ2-3

CDR3aa: CASWGGGATEAFF
CDR3nt: TGCGCCAGCTGGGGAGGTGGGGCAACTGAAGCTTTCTTT
v_gene: TRBV4-1
abundance: NA
d_gene: NA
j_gene: TRBJ1-1

CDR3aa: CASRPGTSGGYEQYF
CDR3nt: TGTGCCAGCAGACCTGGTACTAGCGGGGGCTACGAGCAGTACTTC
v_gene: TRBV5-8
abundance: NA
d_gene: TRBD2
j_gene: TRBJ2-7

CDR3aa: CASSPSTGLLGYTF
CDR3nt: TGTGCCAGCAGCCCCTCGACAGGACTTTTGGGCTACACCTTC
v_gene: TRBV28
abundance: many
d_gene: NA
j_gene: TRBJ1-2

CDR3aa: CAISTGSSPLHF
CDR3nt: TGTGCCATCAGTACAGGGTCTTCACCCCTCCACTTT
v_gene: TRBV10-3
abundance: many
d_gene: NA
j_gene: TRBJ1-6

CDR3aa: CASTQGPKQFF
CDR3nt: TGTGCCAGCACCCAGGGACCAAAGCAGTTCTTC
v_gene: TRBV27
abundance: few
d_gene: NA
j_gene: TRBJ2-1

CDR3aa: CASSLPRTNPYEQYF
CDR3nt: TGTGCCAGCAGCTTACCCAGGACCAACCCCTACGAGCAGTACTTC
v_gene: TRBV7-9
abundance: few
d_gene: NA
j_gene: TRBJ2-7

CDR3aa: CASSVGAFQETQYF
CDR3nt: TGTGCCAGCAGCGTAGGGGCATTCCAAGAGACCCAGTACTTC
v_gene: TRBV9
abundance: few
d_gene: NA
j_gene: TRBJ2-5

CDR3aa: CSVETGGNQPQHF
CDR3nt: TGCAGCGTTGAGACTGGGGGCAATCAGCCCCAGCATTTT
v_gene: TRBV29-1
abundance: many
d_gene: NA
j_gene: TRBJ1-5

CDR3aa: CASWRGRNSSLHF
CDR3nt: TGTGCCAGCTGGAGGGGGCGTAATTCATCCCTCCACTTT
v_gene: TRBV6-2/TRBV6-3
abundance: few
d_gene: TRBD1
j_gene: TRBJ1-6

CDR3aa: CASRAEYNSPLHF
CDR3nt: TGTGCCAGCAGAGCAGAGTATAATTCACCCCTCCACTTT
v_gene: TRBV7-9
abundance: NA
d_gene: NA
j_gene: TRBJ1-6

CDR3aa: CASSPRQLFANTGELFF
CDR3nt: TGCGCCAGCAGCCCCCGACAGTTATTCGCGAACACCGGGGAGCTGTTTTTT
v_gene: TRBV5-1
abundance: many
d_gene: NA
j_gene: TRBJ2-2

CDR3aa: CASNPGTGGSNQPQHF
CDR3nt: TGTGCCAGCAACCCCGGGACAGGGGGCAGCAATCAGCCCCAGCATTTT
v_gene: TRBV2
abundance: many
d_gene: TRBD1
j_gene: TRBJ1-5

CDR3aa: CAWSVKEAGEKAGELFF
CDR3nt: TGTGCCTGGAGTGTAAAAGAGGCGGGGGAAAAGGCCGGGGAGCTGTTTTTT
v_gene: TRBV30
abundance: once
d_gene: TRBD2
j_gene: TRBJ2-2

CDR3aa: CASSIGRGHRREQYF
CDR3nt: TGTGCCAGCAGCATAGGACGTGGGCACCGTAGGGAGCAGTACTTC
v_gene: TRBV3-1
abundance: many
d_gene: NA
j_gene: TRBJ2-7

CDR3aa: CASSQSPEGNEQYF
CDR3nt: TGCGCCAGCAGCCAAAGCCCGGAGGGCAACGAGCAGTACTTC
v_gene: TRBV4-1
abundance: few
d_gene: NA
j_gene: TRBJ2-7

CDR3aa: CASSPTKGTRTNEKLFF
CDR3nt: TGTGCCAGCAGCCCAACCAAGGGGACAAGAACTAATGAAAAACTGTTTTTT
v_gene: TRBV11-1
abundance: many
d_gene: NA
j_gene: TRBJ1-4

CDR3aa: CASSPGTSRQETQYF
CDR3nt: TGTGCCAGCAGCCCCGGGACTAGTCGGCAAGAGACCCAGTACTTC
v_gene: TRBV7-9
abundance: NA
d_gene: TRBD2
j_gene: TRBJ2-5

CDR3aa: CAGKETQYF
CDR3nt: TGTGCCGGCAAAGAGACCCAGTACTTC
v_gene: TRBV9
abundance: NA
d_gene: NA
j_gene: TRBJ2-5

CDR3aa: CASSLGGREKLFF
CDR3nt: TGTGCCAGCAGTTTAGGGGGGAGGGAAAAACTGTTTTTT
v_gene: TRBV28
abundance: many
d_gene: NA
j_gene: TRBJ1-4

CDR3aa: CASGTRDRHQPQHF
CDR3nt: TGTGCCAGCGGAACCAGGGATCGGCATCAGCCCCAGCATTTT
v_gene: TRBV28
abundance: NA
d_gene: NA
j_gene: TRBJ1-5

CDR3aa: CASSSLRGRLNTEAFF
CDR3nt: TGTGCCAGCAGTTCCCTCAGGGGGCGACTGAACACTGAAGCTTTCTTT
v_gene: TRBV11-2
abundance: many
d_gene: TRBD1
j_gene: TRBJ1-1

CDR3aa: CASSRSVDNEQFF
CDR3nt: TGTGCCAGCAGCCGCAGTGTGGACAATGAGCAGTTCTTC
v_gene: TRBV5-4
abundance: few
d_gene: NA
j_gene: TRBJ2-1

CDR3aa: CASSSERAANTEAFF
CDR3nt: TGCGCCAGCAGCTCGGAAAGGGCAGCGAACACTGAAGCTTTCTTT
v_gene: TRBV5-1
abundance: many
d_gene: NA
j_gene: TRBJ1-1

CDR3aa: CASSIGQGFSPLHF
CDR3nt: TGTGCCAGCAGTATCGGACAGGGATTTTCACCCCTCCACTTT
v_gene: TRBV28
abundance: many
d_gene: TRBD1
j_gene: TRBJ1-6